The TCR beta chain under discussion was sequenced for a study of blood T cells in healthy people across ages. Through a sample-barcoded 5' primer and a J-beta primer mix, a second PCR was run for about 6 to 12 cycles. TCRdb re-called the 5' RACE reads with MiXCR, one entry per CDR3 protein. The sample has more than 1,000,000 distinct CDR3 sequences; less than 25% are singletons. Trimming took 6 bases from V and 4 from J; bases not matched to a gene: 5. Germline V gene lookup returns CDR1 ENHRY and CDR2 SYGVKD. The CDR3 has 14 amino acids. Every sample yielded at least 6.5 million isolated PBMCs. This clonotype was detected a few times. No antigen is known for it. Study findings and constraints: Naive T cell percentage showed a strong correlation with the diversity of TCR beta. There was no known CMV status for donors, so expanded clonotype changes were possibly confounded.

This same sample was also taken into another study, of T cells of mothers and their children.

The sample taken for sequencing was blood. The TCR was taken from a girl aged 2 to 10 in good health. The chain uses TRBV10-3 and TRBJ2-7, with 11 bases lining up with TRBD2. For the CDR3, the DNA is TGTGCCATCAGCATAGCGGGAGGGTCATACGAGCAGTACTTC. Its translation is CAISIAGGSYEQYF.